This T cell receptor (beta chain) was sequenced for a study of shared clonotypes between healthy human individuals. Trimming left V 3 bases short and J 5 bases short, with 11 bases between. CDR1 is LNHDA, CDR2 SQIVND, per germline (reference sequence). This CDR3 spans 14 amino acids. The data were produced by immunoSEQ multiplex PCR, yet TCRdb's version contains in-frame clones alone and is incomplete. Among some 2.4 million clones listed, 93% were seen once. General study findings and limits: Shared clonotypes: roughly 4.5% naive CD4, roughly 4% naive CD8, under 2.5% memory CD4, around 0.4% memory CD8.

Turning to this clone: Its antigen remains unidentified.

Sequencing was carried out using naive CD4+ T cells from PBMCs. The subset is: CD45RA+ positively selected. The clonotype originates from a man aged 18 to 29 in good health. Some clones in this sample may be carry-over from other donors' samples. The chain carries TRBV19 and TRBJ1-5; D unclear. CDR3: CASSIRRTYQPQHF. In DNA form, the CDR3 reads TGTGCCAGTAGTATCCGCCGTACCTATCAGCCCCAGCATTTT.